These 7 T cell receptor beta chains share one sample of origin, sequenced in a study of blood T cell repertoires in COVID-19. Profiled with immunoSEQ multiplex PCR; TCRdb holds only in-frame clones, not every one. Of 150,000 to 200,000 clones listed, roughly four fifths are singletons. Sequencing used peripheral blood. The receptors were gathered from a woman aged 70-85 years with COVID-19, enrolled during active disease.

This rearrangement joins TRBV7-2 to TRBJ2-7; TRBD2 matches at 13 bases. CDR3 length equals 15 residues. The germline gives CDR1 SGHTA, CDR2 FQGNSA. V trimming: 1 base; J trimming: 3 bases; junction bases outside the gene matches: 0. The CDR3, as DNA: TGTGCCAGCAGCTTAGGGACTAGCGGGAGCTACGAGCAGTACTTC. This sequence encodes CASSLGTSGSYEQYF. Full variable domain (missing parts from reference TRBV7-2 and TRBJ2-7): GAGVSQSPSNKVTEKGKDVELRCDPISGHTALYWYRQSLGQGLEFLIYFQGNSAPDKSGLPSDRFSAERTGGSVSTLTIQRTQQEDSAVYLCASSLGTSGSYEQYFGPGTRLTVT.

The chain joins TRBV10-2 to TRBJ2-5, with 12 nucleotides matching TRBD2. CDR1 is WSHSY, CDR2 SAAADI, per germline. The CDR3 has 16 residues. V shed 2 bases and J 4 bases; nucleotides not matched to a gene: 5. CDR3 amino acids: CASSEVASGRGETQYF. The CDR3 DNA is TGCGCCAGCAGTGAGGTGGCTAGCGGGAGGGGAGAGACCCAGTACTTC.

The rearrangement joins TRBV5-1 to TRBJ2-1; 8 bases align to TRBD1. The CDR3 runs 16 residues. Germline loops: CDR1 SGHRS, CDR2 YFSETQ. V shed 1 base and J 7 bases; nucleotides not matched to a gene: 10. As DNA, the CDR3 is TGCGCCAGCAGCTTGCAGGGGGCGGGCGAGTGGAATGAGCAGTTCTTC. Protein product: CASSLQGAGEWNEQFF.

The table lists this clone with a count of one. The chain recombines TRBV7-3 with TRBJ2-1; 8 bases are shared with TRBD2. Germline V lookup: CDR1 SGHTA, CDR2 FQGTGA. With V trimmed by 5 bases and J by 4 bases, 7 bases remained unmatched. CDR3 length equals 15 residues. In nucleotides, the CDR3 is TGTGCCAGCAGCCCCCAAGCGGGAGCTTACAATGAGCAGTTCTTC. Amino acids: CASSPQAGAYNEQFF.

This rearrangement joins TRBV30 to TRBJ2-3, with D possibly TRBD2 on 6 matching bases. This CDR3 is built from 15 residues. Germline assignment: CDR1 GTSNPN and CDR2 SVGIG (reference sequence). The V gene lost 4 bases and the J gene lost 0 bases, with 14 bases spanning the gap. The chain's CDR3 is CAWTKEGTSTDTQYF. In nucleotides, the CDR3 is TGTGCCTGGACGAAGGAGGGGACTAGCACAGATACGCAGTATTTT.

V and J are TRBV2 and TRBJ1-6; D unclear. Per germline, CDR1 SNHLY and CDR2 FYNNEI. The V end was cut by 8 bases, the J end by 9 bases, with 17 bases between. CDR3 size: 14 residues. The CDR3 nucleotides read TGTGCCAGCGCCGAGTCGCGCGTACGTTCACCCCTCCACTTT. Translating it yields CASAESRVRSPLHF.

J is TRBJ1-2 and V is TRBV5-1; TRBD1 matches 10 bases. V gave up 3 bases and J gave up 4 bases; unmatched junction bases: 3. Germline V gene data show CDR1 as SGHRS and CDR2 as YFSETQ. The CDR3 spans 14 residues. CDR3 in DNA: TGCGCCAGCAGCTCGGGACAGGGGTTCTATGGCTACACCTTC. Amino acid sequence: CASSSGQGFYGYTF.